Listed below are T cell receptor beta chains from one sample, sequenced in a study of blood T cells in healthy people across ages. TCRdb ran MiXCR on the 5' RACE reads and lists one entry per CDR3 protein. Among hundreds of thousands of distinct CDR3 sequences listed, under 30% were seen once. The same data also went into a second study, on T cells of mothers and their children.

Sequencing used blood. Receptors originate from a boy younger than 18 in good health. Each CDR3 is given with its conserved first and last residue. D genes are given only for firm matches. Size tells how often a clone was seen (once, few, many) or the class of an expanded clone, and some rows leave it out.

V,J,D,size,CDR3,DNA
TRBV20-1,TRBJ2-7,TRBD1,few,CSARASGTENFPYEQYF,TGCAGTGCTAGAGCTTCCGGGACAGAAAACTTTCCCTACGAGCAGTACTTC
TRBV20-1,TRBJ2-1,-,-,CSARGLLGTNEQFF,TGCAGTGCTAGAGGCCTACTAGGAACAAATGAGCAGTTCTTC
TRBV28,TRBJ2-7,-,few,CASTSGPLQYF,TGTGCCAGCACCTCGGGCCCGCTGCAGTACTTC
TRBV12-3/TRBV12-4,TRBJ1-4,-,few,CASSPLGKLFF,TGTGCCAGCAGTCCCCTAGGAAAACTGTTTTTT
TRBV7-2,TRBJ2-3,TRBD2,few,CASSTREGGPKDTQYF,TGTGCCAGCAGCACGCGGGAGGGGGGTCCGAAAGATACGCAGTATTTT
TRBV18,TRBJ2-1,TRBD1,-,CASSGTVDEQFF,TGTGCCAGCTCGGGGACAGTTGATGAGCAGTTCTTC
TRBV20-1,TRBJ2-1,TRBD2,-,CSASQASGRVGYNEQFF,TGCAGTGCTAGCCAGGCTAGCGGGAGGGTTGGCTACAATGAGCAGTTCTTC
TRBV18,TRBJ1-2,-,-,CASSPRDQTPYGYTF,TGTGCCAGCTCACCAAGGGACCAAACTCCCTATGGCTACACCTTC
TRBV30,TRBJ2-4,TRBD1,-,CAWNGQGARNIQYF,TGTGCCTGGAACGGACAGGGGGCCCGAAACATTCAGTACTTC
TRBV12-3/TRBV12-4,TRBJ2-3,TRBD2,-,CASSLSSGSEDTEYF,TGTGCCAGCAGTTTATCCAGCGGGAGTGAGGATACGGAATATTTT
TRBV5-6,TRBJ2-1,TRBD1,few,CASSLGGQGPTNEQFF,TGTGCCAGCAGCTTGGGGGGACAGGGCCCGACCAATGAGCAGTTCTTC
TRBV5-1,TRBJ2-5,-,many,CASSRTAGLETQYF,TGCGCCAGCAGTCGGACAGCGGGTTTGGAGACCCAGTACTTC
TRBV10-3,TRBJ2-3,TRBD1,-,CAISDRGREDTQYF,TGTGCCATCAGTGACAGGGGGCGGGAAGATACGCAGTATTTT
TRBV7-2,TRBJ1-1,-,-,CASSPSAAEAFF,TGTGCCAGCAGCCCTTCGGCAGCTGAAGCTTTCTTT
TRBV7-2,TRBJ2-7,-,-,CASSFGTRGTYEQYF,TGTGCCAGCAGCTTCGGGACCCGGGGAACCTACGAGCAGTACTTC
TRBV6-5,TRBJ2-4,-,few,CASRGYRNIQYF,TGTGCCAGCAGGGGATATAGAAACATTCAGTACTTC
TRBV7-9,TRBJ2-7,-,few,CASSLGVVRSSYEQYF,TGTGCCAGCAGCTTAGGAGTCGTCAGGAGCTCCTACGAGCAGTACTTC
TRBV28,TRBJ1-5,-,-,CASSLNGRGKQPQHF,TGTGCCAGCAGTTTGAACGGCAGGGGCAAGCAGCCCCAGCATTTT
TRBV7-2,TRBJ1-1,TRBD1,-,CASSFSGTGMDDTEAFF,TGTGCCAGCAGCTTCTCCGGGACAGGGATGGACGACACTGAAGCTTTCTTT
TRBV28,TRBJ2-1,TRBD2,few,CASSFKILGTRNNEQFF,TGTGCCAGCAGCTTCAAGATTTTAGGGACTAGAAACAATGAGCAGTTCTTC
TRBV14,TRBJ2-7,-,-,CASSQGTGGSHEQYF,TGTGCCAGCAGCCAAGGAACAGGCGGGTCCCACGAGCAGTACTTC
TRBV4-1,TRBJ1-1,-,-,CASSQGPGAVTEAFF,TGCGCCAGCAGCCAAGGGCCGGGGGCGGTGACTGAAGCTTTCTTT
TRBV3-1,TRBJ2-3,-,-,CASSQVAGTDTQYF,TGTGCCAGCAGCCAAGTTGCAGGCACAGATACGCAGTATTTT
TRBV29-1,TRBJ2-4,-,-,CSVLERSNVQYF,TGCAGCGTGTTGGAGAGGAGTAACGTTCAGTACTTC
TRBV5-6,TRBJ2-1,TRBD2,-,CASSYSGRSYNEQFF,TGTGCCAGCAGCTATAGCGGGAGATCCTACAATGAGCAGTTCTTC
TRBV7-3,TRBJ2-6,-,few,CASSPGGSGANVLTF,TGTGCCAGCAGCCCAGGGGGGTCTGGGGCCAACGTCCTGACTTTC
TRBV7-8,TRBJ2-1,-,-,CASSLDRINEQFF,TGTGCCAGCAGCTTAGACAGGATCAATGAGCAGTTCTTC
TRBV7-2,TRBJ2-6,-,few,CASSLALSGANVLTF,TGTGCCAGCAGCTTAGCCCTCTCTGGGGCCAACGTCCTGACTTTC
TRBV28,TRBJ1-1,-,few,CASSFPGALRTEAFF,TGTGCCAGCAGTTTTCCGGGGGCATTGAGGACTGAAGCTTTCTTT
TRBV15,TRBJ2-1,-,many,CATSRVTTGFDEQFF,TGTGCCACCAGCAGGGTTACTACAGGGTTCGATGAGCAGTTCTTC
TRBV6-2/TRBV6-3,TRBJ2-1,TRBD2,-,CASSQVPGLVYNEQFF,TGTGCCAGCAGCCAAGTTCCGGGACTAGTCTACAATGAGCAGTTCTTC
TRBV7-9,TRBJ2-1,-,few,CASSLARQGHGNEQFF,TGTGCCAGCAGCTTAGCTCGTCAGGGTCATGGGAATGAGCAGTTCTTC
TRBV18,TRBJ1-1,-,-,CASSRRDTGEAFF,TGTGCCAGCTCGCGCCGGGACACCGGAGAAGCTTTCTTT
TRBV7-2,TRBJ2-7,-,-,CASSLYVGVGIDEQYF,TGTGCCAGCAGCTTATATGTTGGGGTTGGTATAGACGAGCAGTACTTC
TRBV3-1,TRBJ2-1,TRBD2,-,CASSQDPSGRNEQFF,TGTGCCAGCAGCCAAGACCCTAGCGGGAGGAATGAGCAGTTCTTC
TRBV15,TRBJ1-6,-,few,CATSGLMAGANSPLHF,TGTGCCACCAGCGGGTTAATGGCGGGCGCGAATTCACCCCTCCACTTT
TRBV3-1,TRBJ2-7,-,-,CASSQGQITSYEQYF,TGTGCCAGCAGCCAAGGACAGATTACCTCCTACGAGCAGTACTTC